The 13 T cell receptor beta chains in this list originate from one sample, sequenced in a study of OX40 agonist ivuxolimab in advanced cancers. Repertoires were generated with immunoSEQ multiplex PCR, while TCRdb's copy carries only in-frame clones and drops some. The sample records about 100,000 clones, more than 85% being singletons. This material consisted of CD4+ or CD8+ T cells sorted from blood, taken in a trial of the OX40 agonist ivuxolimab. Source of these receptors: an adult with an advanced solid tumor such as melanoma, head and neck, liver or kidney cancer.

V and J are TRBV7-2 and TRBJ2-2; 12 nucleotides line up with TRBD1. Germline lookup yields CDR1 SGHTA and CDR2 FQGNSA. The CDR3 covers 16 residues. The ends lost 6 bases at V and 3 bases at J; junction bases unmatched: 5. The CDR3 DNA follows: TGTGCCAGCAGGGGACAGGGGGCTCTGGACACCGGGGAGCTGTTTTTT. This gives the protein CASRGQGALDTGELFF.

V is TRBV5-1 and J is TRBJ2-1; D gene unclear. Germline CDR1 is SGHRS and CDR2 is YFSETQ. V was shortened by 3 bases and J by 5 bases, with 12 bases between the two germline ends. The CDR3 has 14 residues. The CDR3 sequence: CASSSLEGDNEQFF. The CDR3 DNA follows: TGCGCCAGCAGCTCCCTAGAAGGTGACAATGAGCAGTTCTTC.

V gene TRBV4-3 combines with J gene TRBJ2-5; tentative D call: TRBD2 (5 bases). V lost 4 bases to trimming and J lost 5 bases, with 14 bases between them. Germline lookup yields CDR1 LGHNA and CDR2 YSLEER. The CDR3 runs to 14 residues. For the CDR3, the DNA is TGCGCCAGCAGCCGGAATGCGGGTTTCGAGACCCAGTACTTC. It translates to CASSRNAGFETQYF.

This clone was observed a single time. At one of its ends the junction is not consistent with the germline gene, which may arise from a read error. The chain combines TRBV5-1 with TRBJ2-4; TRBD1 matches 7 bases. Germline assignment: CDR1 SGHRS and CDR2 YFSETQ. CDR3 length equals 16 residues. CDR3 nucleotides: TGCGCCAGCAGATCCACTACCGGGACAGCCATAAACATTCAGTACTTC. Encoded protein: CASRSTTGTAINIQYF.

This clone was recorded once. The gene calls are TRBV5-1 and TRBJ2-5, with D tentatively TRBD1 or TRBD2 (6 bases each). Germline lookup yields CDR1 SGHRS and CDR2 YFSETQ. The length of the CDR3 is 14 residues. The V end lost 4 bases, the J end lost 4 bases, and 14 bases lay between the germline ends. The CDR3 loop is CASSSTTGAETQYF. CDR3 DNA: TGCGCCAGCAGCAGCACGACGGGGGCAGAGACCCAGTACTTC.

The chain joins TRBV6-5 to TRBJ1-2; a weak D match, TRBD1 (5 bases). The V gene lost 0 bases and the J gene lost 4 bases, with 12 bases spanning the gap. CDR1 is MNHEY and CDR2 is SVGAGI in the germline V gene. The CDR3 spans 15 residues. The CDR3 DNA reads as TGTGCCAGCAGTTACTCGGAGGGGACTTCCTATGGCTACACCTTC. It translates to CASSYSEGTSYGYTF.

The V gene is TRBV5-4, the J gene TRBJ2-7, with D unresolved. The CDR3 sequence is 12 residues long. Germline CDR1 SGHNT, CDR2 YYREEE (reference sequence). Between the trimmed V and J ends, which lost 2 bases and 2 bases, there was a span of 5 bases. The CDR3 here is CASSFETYEQYF. The DNA of the CDR3 is TGTGCCAGCAGCTTCGAGACCTACGAGCAGTACTTC.

This chain uses TRBV7-2 with TRBJ2-3; TRBD2 matches 13 bases. V lost 0 bases to trimming and J lost 5 bases; unmatched junction nucleotides: 5. The CDR3 runs 17 residues. Germline-derived CDR1 and CDR2 are SGHTA and FQGNSA. This CDR3 reads CASSLAGLAGVKDTQYF. DNA of the CDR3: TGTGCCAGCAGCTTAGCTGGACTAGCGGGAGTGAAAGATACGCAGTATTTT.

Concerning this clone: This sample also contains other DNA sequences that code for the same CDR3. V usage is TRBV2 and J usage is TRBJ1-2; D perhaps matches TRBD1 (5 bases). V was trimmed by 2 bases and J by 5 bases, leaving 6 bases between them. Germline loops: CDR1 SNHLY, CDR2 FYNNEI. The length of the CDR3 is 12 residues. The CDR3 sequence is CASSEQGYGYTF. CDR3 nucleotides: TGTGCCAGCAGTGAACAGGGATATGGCTACACCTTC.

The chain employs TRBV7-9 and TRBJ2-1; D perhaps matches TRBD1 (5 bases). Deletions cut 7 bases from V and 5 bases from J, with 24 bases between. CDR1 is SEHNR and CDR2 is FQNEAQ in the germline V gene (reference sequence). The CDR3 is 17 residues long. This CDR3 reads CASTPPFRVKPDNEQFF. DNA of the CDR3: TGTGCCAGCACCCCACCTTTCAGGGTCAAGCCTGACAATGAGCAGTTCTTC.

This chain joins TRBV28 and TRBJ2-5; D is unclear. V lost 6 bases to trimming and J lost 8 bases, with 10 bases between them. Germline V lookup: CDR1 MDHEN, CDR2 SYDVKM. CDR3 length equals 11 residues. The CDR3 DNA reads TGTGCCAGCAGCTCCTCGCGAACCCAGTACTTC. Protein: CASSSSRTQYF.

This rearrangement joins TRBV6-5 to TRBJ2-3; 7 bases fit TRBD1. The germline V gene has CDR1 MNHEY and CDR2 SVGAGI. This CDR3 has 15 residues. The J segment lost 4 bases and the V segment lost 2 bases, leaving 6 bases of the junction unmatched. In DNA form, the CDR3 reads TGTGCCAGCAGTTACGGGACAGTTCGGTCAGATACGCAGTATTTT. It specifies CASSYGTVRSDTQYF.

The rearrangement uses TRBV4-2 and TRBJ1-2; 10 nucleotides agree with TRBD1. Germline assignment: CDR1 LGHNA and CDR2 YNFKEQ. Germline trimming cut 6 bases from V and 4 bases from J; bases unmatched to any gene: 8. The CDR3 extends over 15 amino acids. The CDR3 DNA sequence: TGTGCCAGCAGGCCGACAGGGGGCGGAATCTATGGCTACACCTTC. Protein product: CASRPTGGGIYGYTF.